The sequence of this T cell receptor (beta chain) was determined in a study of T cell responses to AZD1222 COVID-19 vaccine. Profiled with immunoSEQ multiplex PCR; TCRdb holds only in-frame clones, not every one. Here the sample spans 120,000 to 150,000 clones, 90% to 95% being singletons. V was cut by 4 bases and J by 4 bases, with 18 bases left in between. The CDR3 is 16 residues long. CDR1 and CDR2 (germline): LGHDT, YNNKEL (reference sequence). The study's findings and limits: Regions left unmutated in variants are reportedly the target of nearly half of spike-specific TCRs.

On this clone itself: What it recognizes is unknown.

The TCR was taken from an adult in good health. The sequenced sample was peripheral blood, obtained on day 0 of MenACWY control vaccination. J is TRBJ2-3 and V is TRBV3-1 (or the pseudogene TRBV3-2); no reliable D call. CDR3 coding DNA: TGTGCCAGCAGCCCCCACCTGGTTGTTGGGCCAGATACGCAGTATTTT. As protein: CASSPHLVVGPDTQYF.